Detailed here is one TCR beta chain. V lost 3 bases to trimming and J lost 2 bases, with 12 bases between them. The CDR3 totals 15 residues. Germline CDR1 LGHNA, CDR2 YSLEER. Generated by immunoSEQ multiplex PCR, the TCRdb table keeps only in-frame clones and is missing some. The table includes 350,000 to 450,000 clones, about 91% detected once. This sample is drawn from a study of blood T cell repertoires in COVID-19. In the study overall: T cells, B-cell-depleted T cells, or PBMCs supplied cDNA or gDNA.

One Seattle source followed patients from active infection through their disease course. The sequenced sample was peripheral blood. The clonotype was recovered from a middle-aged woman with COVID-19, enrolled during active disease. This sequence joins TRBV4-3 and TRBJ2-3, with a possible D match to TRBD2 (6 bases). The CDR3 loop reads CASSQRGTYTDTQYF. The CDR3 DNA is TGCGCCAGCAGCCAGCGCGGGACGTACACAGATACGCAGTATTTT.